The TCR beta chain under discussion was sequenced for a study of T cells after yellow fever vaccination. Points from the study as a whole: Abundant clonotypes (contaminants from the bulk population) could be present in FACS-sorted repertoires. Post-booster reappearance was seen for most primary-vaccination clones (roughly 97% CD4, 80% to 90% CD8). On re-exposure, the response was weaker but peaked faster, at day 5 versus 15.

A remark on this clonotype: Its antigen remains unidentified.

For TCR, cDNA came from 5'RACE template switching, which added a universal primer site and UMIs. Each CDR3 protein gets one entry after TCRdb re-called the 5' RACE reads with MiXCR. Among some 420,000 distinct CDR3 sequences listed, over 15% were seen once. Trimming took 2 bases from V and 1 from J, leaving 11 bases between them. The CDR3 has 14 residues. Germline CDR1 is DFQATT and CDR2 is SNEGSKA (reference sequence). V gene TRBV20-1 combines with J gene TRBJ1-1, with TRBD1 as a possible D gene (5 bases). The sequenced sample was PBMCs, obtained before the yellow fever booster vaccination. The origin of this receptor is a man aged 18 to 29 who received the YFV17D yellow fever vaccine. The CDR3 DNA reads as TGCAGTGCTAGAACCGCCCAGGGGAACACTGAAGCTTTCTTT. As protein: CSARTAQGNTEAFF.